Following are 17 T cell receptor beta chains from one sample sequenced in a study of CD4 T cells in relation to SARS-CoV-2 and coronaviruses. Before the COVID-19 pandemic, during about 2011-2019, CD4+ T cells were taken from unexposed donors. CD4+ T cells were isolated from the cells after 10 days of culture. The table came from immunoSEQ multiplex PCR; TCRdb's copy has only in-frame clones and leaves some out. Here the sample spans roughly 15,000 clones, 82% being singletons. Their target antigens are unknown. Sequencing input: CD4+ T cells from PBMCs, cultured in vitro. The receptors derive from a human donor in good health.

The chain is built from TRBV9 and TRBJ1-4; a weak D match, TRBD1 (5 bases). The germline V and J ends were trimmed by 3 bases and 0 bases, with 6 bases remaining between them. Germline V CDR1 and CDR2: SGDLS, YYNGEE. This CDR3 comprises 14 residues. As DNA, the CDR3 is TGTGCCAGCAGCGCGACAGCAACTAATGAAAAACTGTTTTTT. Residues: CASSATATNEKLFF.

This clone showed up just once. The chain links TRBV19 to TRBJ2-7; 11 bases agree with TRBD1. The J segment lost 2 bases and the V segment lost 6 bases, leaving 6 bases of the junction unmatched. Looked up from germline, CDR1 is LNHDA and CDR2 is SQIVND (reference sequence). CDR3 length equals 15 residues. In DNA, the CDR3 is TGTGCCAGTAGCCCCTGGGGACAGGGGGCCTACGAGCAGTACTTC. This translates into CASSPWGQGAYEQYF.

The chain couples TRBV5-3 to TRBJ2-1, with TRBD2 matching over 11 bases. TRBV5-3 is an ORF, and what it does is uncertain. V lost 5 bases to trimming and J lost 8 bases; unmatched junction nucleotides: 27. The CDR3 contains 21 residues. CDR3 in amino acids: CARRLAPLLAGVRGLVDEQFF. DNA of the CDR3: TGTGCCAGAAGACTCGCGCCCCTACTAGCGGGAGTGAGAGGTCTAGTCGATGAGCAGTTCTTC.

V gene TRBV19 combines with J gene TRBJ2-5; D might be TRBD1 (6 bases). The CDR3 is 14 residues long. V was cut by 8 bases and J by 5 bases, with 18 bases left in between. Germline assignment: CDR1 LNHDA and CDR2 SQIVND (reference sequence). Here the CDR3 DNA reads TGTGCCAGTGCACAACAGGGCCCCGGGGAGACCCAGTACTTC. This codes for CASAQQGPGETQYF.

The gene calls are TRBV28 and TRBJ1-1; possibly TRBD1 for D (5 bases). This CDR3 contains 13 residues. Trimming left V 5 bases short and J 11 bases short, with 18 bases between. CDR1 is MDHEN, CDR2 SYDVKM, per germline. The DNA of the CDR3 is TGTGCCAGCAGTCCTCCTTCTACGAAGGGGGCTTTCTTT. This sequence encodes CASSPPSTKGAFF.

This chain links TRBV7-2 with TRBJ2-6; no firm D call. This CDR3 comprises 15 residues. The V end was cut by 5 bases, the J end by 0 bases, with 8 bases between. Germline CDR1 reads SGHTA; CDR2 reads FQGNSA. CDR3 nucleotide sequence: TGTGCCAGCAGCACCCAGAGCTCTGGGGCCAACGTCCTGACTTTC. This gives the protein CASSTQSSGANVLTF.

The genes are TRBV5-1 and TRBJ1-2; D gene uncertain. Germline values: CDR1 SGHRS, CDR2 YFSETQ. The CDR3 runs to 13 residues. V lost 1 base and J 5 bases, leaving 9 bases between the germline ends. The CDR3 sequence is CASSLTGLYGYTF. The DNA for the CDR3 is TGCGCCAGCAGCTTGACGGGTTTATATGGCTACACCTTC.

CDR3 amino acids: CASSVESGAAPYEQYF. As DNA, the CDR3 is TGTGCCAGCAGCGTAGAGTCGGGGGCCGCCCCCTACGAGCAGTACTTC. V is TRBV9 and J is TRBJ2-7, with D perhaps being TRBD1 or TRBD2 (6 bases each). Trimming removed 0 bases at V and 2 bases at J, with 15 bases between. This CDR3 has 16 amino acids. From germline, CDR1 is SGDLS and CDR2 YYNGEE. Based on the CDR3 plus reference TRBV9 and TRBJ2-7, the full variable domain is DSGVTQTPKHLITATGQRVTLRCSPRSGDLSVYWYQQSLDQGLQFLIQYYNGEERAKGNILERFSAQQFPDLHSELNLSSLELGDSALYFCASSVESGAAPYEQYFGPGTRLTVT.

As regards this clone: The sample holds other DNA sequences that translate to the same CDR3. The chain combines TRBV4-2 with TRBJ2-3, with a tentative D call TRBD2 (6 bases). The V end was cut by 4 bases, the J end by 8 bases, with 22 bases between. This CDR3 has 16 amino acids. Germline loops: CDR1 LGHNA, CDR2 YNFKEQ. This CDR3 is CASSPAGVAAPSTQYF. The DNA of the CDR3 is TGTGCCAGCAGCCCGGCTGGGGTAGCGGCCCCTAGTACGCAGTATTTT.

The chain carries TRBV5-1 and TRBJ1-2; no firm D call. V dropped 6 bases and J dropped 2 bases, with 14 bases sitting between them. The CDR3 loop spans 14 amino acids. Germline V gene data show CDR1 as SGHRS and CDR2 as YFSETQ. The CDR3 region has the DNA TGCGCCAGCATGGAGAGGCCGACAAACTATGGCTACACCTTC. It yields the protein CASMERPTNYGYTF.

The V gene is TRBV5-5, the J gene TRBJ2-1; D perhaps matches TRBD2 (5 bases). CDR1 SGHKS and CDR2 YYEKEE come from the germline V gene (reference sequence). This CDR3 region has 17 residues. Trimming cost V 3 bases and J 6 bases, with 22 bases left between them. The CDR3 nucleotides read TGTGCCAGCAGCTGGGCGGATGGCGGGCACTTAGGCAATGAGCAGTTCTTC. Amino acid sequence: CASSWADGGHLGNEQFF. The full variable domain, completed using reference TRBV5-5 and TRBJ2-1, is DAGVTQSPTHLIKTRGQQVTLRCSPISGHKSVSWYQQVLGQGPQFIFQYYEKEERGRGNFPDRFSARQFPNYSSELNVNALLLGDSALYLCASSWADGGHLGNEQFFGPGTRLTVL.

The chain recombines TRBV5-4 with TRBJ1-3; no clear D gene. This CDR3 contains 14 residues. Trimming shortened V by 1 base and J by 0 bases, and 5 bases separated the two germline ends. Germline CDR1 is SGHNT and CDR2 is YYREEE (reference sequence). The CDR3 nucleotides are TGTGCCAGCAGCTTGACAGACTCTGGAAACACCATATATTTT. Protein product: CASSLTDSGNTIYF.

This clone is labeled medium-sized. This chain uses TRBV9 with TRBJ1-6, with D tentatively TRBD1 (5 bases). CDR1 is SGDLS, CDR2 YYNGEE, per germline. The CDR3 spans 15 residues. Trimming stripped 0 bases from V and 6 bases from J, with 10 bases between. CDR3 nucleotide sequence: TGTGCCAGCAGCGTAGGGGGGGAGTTTAATTCACCCCTCCACTTT. Translation gives CASSVGGEFNSPLHF.

The chain uses TRBV7-9 and TRBJ1-2, with no clear D. Germline V gene lookup returns CDR1 SEHNR and CDR2 FQNEAQ (reference sequence). The CDR3 consists of 14 residues. Between the trimmed V and J ends, which lost 1 base and 8 bases, there was a span of 14 bases. CDR3 sequence reads: CASSLVVPSGGYTF. In DNA form, the CDR3 reads TGTGCCAGCAGCTTAGTAGTTCCCTCTGGCGGCTACACCTTC. Full variable domain (missing parts from reference TRBV7-9 and TRBJ1-2): DTGVSQNPRHKITKRGQNVTFRCDPISEHNRLYWYRQTLGQGPEFLTYFQNEAQLEKSRLLSDRFSAERPKGSFSTLEIQRTEQGDSAMYLCASSLVVPSGGYTFGSGTRLTVV.

The chain recombines TRBV5-8 with TRBJ1-2; 9 nucleotides align to TRBD1. Trimming removed 2 bases from V and 4 bases from J; junction bases left unmatched: 3. CDR1 is SGHTS, CDR2 YDEGEE, per germline. The CDR3 extends over 14 amino acids. In DNA form, the CDR3 reads TGTGCCAGCAGCTTCCGGGACAGGGCCTATGGCTACACCTTC. It yields the protein CASSFRDRAYGYTF. Combining the CDR3 with reference TRBV5-8 and TRBJ1-2 gives the whole variable domain EAGVTQSPTHLIKTRGQQATLRCSPISGHTSVYWYQQALGLGLQFLLWYDEGEERNRGNFPPRFSGRQFPNYSSELNVNALELEDSALYLCASSFRDRAYGYTFGSGTRLTVV.

This chain links TRBV6-4 with TRBJ2-1, with 14 bases matching TRBD2. Germline V lookup: CDR1 MRHNA, CDR2 SNTAGT. The CDR3 is 17 amino acids. V lost 3 bases, J lost 7 bases, and 8 bases stayed unmatched. The CDR3 DNA reads as TGTGCCAGCAGTGAGGGAAGACTAGCGGGAGGGAAAAATGAGCAGTTCTTC. Translation: CASSEGRLAGGKNEQFF.

This clone has only one observation. CDR3 residues: CSVEVTGGAGELFF. CDR3 in DNA: TGCAGCGTTGAAGTAACAGGGGGAGCCGGGGAGCTGTTTTTT. The chain links TRBV29-1 to TRBJ2-2, with 8 bases fitting TRBD1. The J segment lost 6 bases and the V segment lost 1 base, leaving 4 bases of the junction unmatched. This CDR3 is 14 amino acids long. Germline V CDR1 and CDR2: SQVTM, ANQGSEA.